One sample yielded the 24 T cell receptor beta chains listed below, sequenced in a study of blood T cell repertoires in COVID-19 (TCRdb year 2020). Libraries were constructed by the immunoSEQ multiplex PCR assay. TCRdb limited this immuneACCESS table to in-frame rearrangements with V and J called. A share of clones is missing; checked studies link under half to unresolved V genes, and the rest is unexplained. The sample table lists roughly 330,000 clones, more than 70% of them with a count of one. The ten largest account for under 5.5% of the sample. Sample: PBMCs or T cells enriched from blood (not recorded which). These receptors all stem from a woman in her twenties or thirties who had recovered from COVID-19.

The chain has TRBV28 and TRBJ1-2; no clear D. The V and J ends lost 5 bases and 7 bases respectively, with 20 bases between them. Germline V CDR1 and CDR2: MDHEN, SYDVKM. CDR3 length: 15 amino acids. The CDR3 DNA follows: TGTGCCAGCAGTCGAGCTAGAATGAGGGCTGGTGGCTACACCTTC. This translates into CASSRARMRAGGYTF.

This clone was seen a few times. The genes are TRBV2 and TRBJ2-7; 9 bases align to TRBD1. Unmatched junction bases numbered 14, after V lost 6 bases and J lost 5 bases. CDR3 length equals 16 residues. The V gene's germline CDR1 is SNHLY and CDR2 FYNNEI. The CDR3 protein is CASSSRLGTGLHEQYF. The DNA for the CDR3 is TGTGCCAGCAGCTCCCGACTCGGGACAGGGCTTCACGAGCAGTACTTC.

J is TRBJ1-5 and V is TRBV5-1; 11 nucleotides line up with TRBD1. V lost 4 bases and J lost 4; bases outside the gene matches: 4. Germline V lookup: CDR1 SGHRS, CDR2 YFSETQ. This CDR3 has 15 amino acids. In nucleotides, the CDR3 is TGCGCCAGCAGCCTGGGACAGGGGGGGAATCAGCCCCAGCATTTT. Its translation is CASSLGQGGNQPQHF.

V is TRBV20-1 and J is TRBJ2-7; the D gene is possibly TRBD2 (5 bases). This CDR3 has 11 residues. Germline V gene sequence: CDR1 DFQATT, CDR2 SNEGSKA (reference sequence). V was shortened by 3 bases and J by 4 bases, with 7 bases between the two germline ends. Here the CDR3 reads CSASPGYEQYF. For the CDR3, the DNA is TGCAGTGCTAGCCCGGGGTACGAGCAGTACTTC.

This clone came up once. V gene TRBV27 combines with J gene TRBJ2-1; weak D call: TRBD1 (6 bases). From germline, CDR1 is MNHEY and CDR2 SMNVEV (reference sequence). The CDR3 runs 12 residues. Deletions cut 8 bases from V and 7 bases from J, with 12 bases between. CDR3 loop: CASGIQGNEQFF. CDR3 in DNA: TGTGCCAGCGGCATTCAGGGGAATGAGCAGTTCTTC.

To note about this clone: The same CDR3 is also encoded by other DNA sequences in this sample. This chain uses TRBV5-1 with TRBJ2-5, with D possibly being TRBD1 (6 bases). This CDR3 spans 14 amino acids. Between the trimmed V and J ends, which lost 2 bases and 3 bases, there was a span of 11 bases. Germline lookup yields CDR1 SGHRS and CDR2 YFSETQ. CDR3 in DNA: TGCGCCAGCAGCTTAACCGGGACAAAAGAGACCCAGTACTTC. It codes for CASSLTGTKETQYF.

This chain uses TRBV11-2 with TRBJ1-1, with 12 positions matching TRBD1. Looked up from germline, CDR1 is SGHAT and CDR2 is FQNNGV. The CDR3 is made up of 16 amino acids. The V segment lost 6 bases and the J segment 5 bases; nucleotides outside the gene matches: 10. The CDR3 is CASRNYAGQGATEAFF. The DNA for the CDR3 is TGTGCCAGCAGGAATTACGCGGGACAGGGGGCAACTGAAGCTTTCTTT.

V usage is TRBV9 and J usage is TRBJ2-2; TRBD1 aligns across 7 bases. CDR3 length: 15 amino acids. Germline V lookup: CDR1 SGDLS, CDR2 YYNGEE. After removal of 4 bases from V and 2 bases from J, the junction contained 5 bases not matched to a gene. The DNA for the CDR3 is TGTGCCAGCAGCCAAACAGGGGCCAACACCGGGGAGCTGTTTTTT. This translates into CASSQTGANTGELFF.

The V and J genes are TRBV5-8 and TRBJ2-5; TRBD2 might be the D (6 bases). The germline V gene encodes CDR1 SGHTS and CDR2 YDEGEE. The CDR3 consists of 13 residues. Trimming took 0 bases from V and 6 from J, leaving 9 bases between them. The CDR3 DNA sequence: TGTGCCAGCAGCTTGGTGGGGGGAAAGACCCAGTACTTC. Protein product: CASSLVGGKTQYF.

This chain joins TRBV25-1 and TRBJ2-7; 7 bases map to TRBD1. The CDR3 loop spans 14 amino acids. Trimming at V came to 2 bases and at J to 3 bases, leaving 4 bases not matched to a gene. Germline loops: CDR1 MGHDK, CDR2 SYGVNS. The CDR3 protein is CASSETGANYEQYF. The CDR3 DNA reads as TGTGCCAGCAGTGAAACAGGGGCGAACTACGAGCAGTACTTC.

The chain joins TRBV5-6 to TRBJ1-1; 8 positions match TRBD1. Trimming took 1 base from V and 10 from J; bases not matched to a gene: 12. This CDR3 has 15 amino acids. Germline lookup yields CDR1 SGHDT and CDR2 YYEEEE. This CDR3 reads CASSLPSRTGRRAFF. Written as DNA, the CDR3 is TGTGCCAGCAGCTTGCCCTCCAGGACAGGGCGGCGAGCTTTCTTT.

The chain employs TRBV21-1 and TRBJ1-1; TRBD1 is the table's D call and was not checked against the DNA. TRBV21-1 is tagged as a pseudogene. The CDR3 loop spans 20 amino acids. This CDR3 is CASSKFCSGGRDMRFTEAFF. The CDR3 coding sequence is TGTGCCAGCAGCAAATTTTGTTCAGGGGGCAGGGATATGAGGTTCACTGAAGCTTTCTTT.

The chain links TRBV5-1 to TRBJ2-7, with 8 bases that match TRBD1. Unmatched junction bases numbered 9, after V lost 4 bases and J lost 0 bases. CDR3 length: 16 amino acids. Germline V gene lookup returns CDR1 SGHRS and CDR2 YFSETQ. Here the CDR3 reads CASSAGTGPLSYEQYF. The CDR3 region has the DNA TGCGCCAGCAGCGCCGGGACAGGCCCCCTCTCCTACGAGCAGTACTTC.

J is TRBJ1-2 and V is TRBV19; D perhaps matches TRBD1 (6 bases). The V gene's germline CDR1 is LNHDA and CDR2 SQIVND (reference sequence). V lost 3 bases and J lost 4, with 18 bases in between. The CDR3 extends over 16 amino acids. The DNA of the CDR3 is TGTGCCAGTAGTATTGAGGGGAAACAGGGTGGCTATGGCTACACCTTC. Translation: CASSIEGKQGGYGYTF.

The chain links TRBV3-1 (or the pseudogene TRBV3-2) to TRBJ1-6; TRBD1 matches 9 bases. J gave up 10 bases and V 3 bases, and 4 bases lay outside the gene matches. CDR3 length equals 14 residues. In germline, CDR1 is LGHDT, CDR2 YNNKEL (reference sequence). In DNA, the CDR3 is TGTGCCAGCAGCCAGAGGACAGGGGAATCACCCCTCCACTTT. Protein product: CASSQRTGESPLHF.

The chain joins TRBV19 to TRBJ1-4, with D possibly being TRBD1 (5 bases). The CDR3 is 14 amino acids. V gave up 5 bases and J gave up 4 bases, with 11 bases separating them. Germline loops: CDR1 LNHDA, CDR2 SQIVND (reference sequence). The CDR3, as DNA: TGTGCCAGTAGTTCTCCAGGGCGTAATGAAAAACTGTTTTTT. It yields the protein CASSSPGRNEKLFF.

The gene calls are TRBV6-5 and TRBJ1-5, with unresolved D. Trimming shortened V by 2 bases and J by 6 bases, and 8 bases separated the two germline ends. CDR1 is MNHEY, CDR2 SVGAGI, per germline. This CDR3 has 13 amino acids. This CDR3 is CASSYGGLQPQHF. The CDR3 DNA reads TGTGCCAGCAGTTACGGCGGTCTTCAGCCCCAGCATTTT.

The genes are TRBV5-1 and TRBJ1-6; 9 nucleotides match TRBD1. J was trimmed by 5 bases and V by 3 bases; bases with no gene match: 9. Germline CDR1 is SGHRS and CDR2 is YFSETQ. The length of the CDR3 is 17 residues. CDR3 residues: CASSSRDRVSHNSPLHF. The CDR3 coding sequence is TGCGCCAGCAGCTCCCGGGACAGGGTAAGTCATAATTCACCCCTCCACTTT.

V gene TRBV10-3 combines with J gene TRBJ1-1; TRBD1 matches 7 bases. This CDR3 has 16 amino acids. Germline lookup yields CDR1 ENHRY and CDR2 SYGVKD. J was trimmed by 6 bases and V by 6 bases; bases with no gene match: 16. The CDR3 protein is CAISGRPQGLEAEAFF. In DNA, the CDR3 is TGTGCCATCAGCGGAAGGCCACAGGGGCTTGAGGCTGAAGCTTTCTTT.

This clone was detected a few times. The chain carries TRBV2 and TRBJ1-2; D is unresolved. CDR1 is SNHLY, CDR2 FYNNEI, per germline. V was cut by 2 bases and J by 6 bases, with 16 bases left in between. CDR3 length: 15 amino acids. The CDR3 DNA is TGTGCCAGCAGTGAAATTCGGGGATCTGGGGATGGCTACACCTTC. Encoded protein: CASSEIRGSGDGYTF.

This chain connects TRBV11-2 to TRBJ1-4; a possible D gene is TRBD1 (6 bases). Per germline, CDR1 SGHAT and CDR2 FQNNGV. This CDR3 is built from 16 residues. V shed 5 bases and J shed 6 bases, with 19 bases lying between them. CDR3 DNA: TGTGCCAGCAGCCGCTCTGTACAGGGTCGGGATGAAAAACTGTTTTTT. It is translated as CASSRSVQGRDEKLFF.

The chain couples TRBV4-1 to TRBJ1-1; no firm D call. Per germline, CDR1 MGHRA and CDR2 YSYEKL. CDR3 size: 14 residues. V was cut by 4 bases and J by 4 bases, with 13 bases left in between. CDR3 amino acids: CASSRGSVITEAFF. The CDR3, as DNA: TGCGCCAGCAGCCGAGGGAGCGTGATCACTGAAGCTTTCTTT.

This clone appeared a few times. The V and J genes are TRBV4-1 and TRBJ1-2; 7 bases fit TRBD1. There are 14 residues in the CDR3. After removal of 3 bases from V and 2 bases from J, the junction contained 3 bases not matched to a gene. CDR1 is MGHRA, CDR2 YSYEKL, per germline. The CDR3 here is CASSHPTGNYGYTF. The CDR3, as DNA: TGCGCCAGCAGCCACCCGACAGGGAACTATGGCTACACCTTC.

This chain uses TRBV28 with TRBJ2-7, with a weak D call TRBD1 (6 bases). The CDR3 totals 14 residues. V lost 1 base and J lost 2, with 9 bases in between. Germline lookup yields CDR1 MDHEN and CDR2 SYDVKM. This CDR3 is CASSLSRGTYEQYF. The CDR3 coding sequence is TGTGCCAGCAGTTTATCAAGGGGGACCTACGAGCAGTACTTC.